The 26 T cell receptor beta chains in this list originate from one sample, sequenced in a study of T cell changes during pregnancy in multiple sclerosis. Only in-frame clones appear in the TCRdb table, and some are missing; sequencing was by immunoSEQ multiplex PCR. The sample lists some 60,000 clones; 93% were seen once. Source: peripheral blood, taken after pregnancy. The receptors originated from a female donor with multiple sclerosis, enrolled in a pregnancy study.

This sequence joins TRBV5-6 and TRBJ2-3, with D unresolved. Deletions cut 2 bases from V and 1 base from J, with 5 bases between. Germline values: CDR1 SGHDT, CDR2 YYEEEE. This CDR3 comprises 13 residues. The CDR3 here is CASSFSGTDTQYF. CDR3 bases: TGTGCCAGCAGCTTTAGTGGCACAGATACGCAGTATTTT.

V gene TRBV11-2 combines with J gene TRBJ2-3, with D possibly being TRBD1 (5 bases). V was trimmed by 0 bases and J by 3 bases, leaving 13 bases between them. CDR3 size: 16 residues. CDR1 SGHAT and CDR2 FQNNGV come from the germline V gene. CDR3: CASSLDATASTDTQYF. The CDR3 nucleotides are TGTGCCAGCAGCTTAGATGCGACAGCAAGTACAGATACGCAGTATTTT.

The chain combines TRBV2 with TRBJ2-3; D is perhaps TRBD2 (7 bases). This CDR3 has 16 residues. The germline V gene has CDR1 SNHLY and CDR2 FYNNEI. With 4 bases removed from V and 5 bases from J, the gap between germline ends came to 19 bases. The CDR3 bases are TGTGCCAGCAGTGCGGGGGCTAGCGGAGCCATAGATACGCAGTATTTT. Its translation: CASSAGASGAIDTQYF.

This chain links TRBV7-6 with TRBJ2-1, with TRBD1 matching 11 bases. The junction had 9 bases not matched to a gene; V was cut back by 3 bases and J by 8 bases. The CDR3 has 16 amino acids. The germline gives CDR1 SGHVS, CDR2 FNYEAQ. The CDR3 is CASSLVRTGGRDEQFF. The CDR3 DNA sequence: TGTGCCAGCAGCTTGGTCAGGACAGGGGGCCGTGATGAGCAGTTCTTC.

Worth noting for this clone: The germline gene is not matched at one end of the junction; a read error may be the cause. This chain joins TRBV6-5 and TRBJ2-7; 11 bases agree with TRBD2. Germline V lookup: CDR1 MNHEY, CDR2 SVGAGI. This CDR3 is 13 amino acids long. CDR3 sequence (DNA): TGTGTCAGCAGAGGACTAGCGGGCCACGAGCAGTACTTC. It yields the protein CVSRGLAGHEQYF.

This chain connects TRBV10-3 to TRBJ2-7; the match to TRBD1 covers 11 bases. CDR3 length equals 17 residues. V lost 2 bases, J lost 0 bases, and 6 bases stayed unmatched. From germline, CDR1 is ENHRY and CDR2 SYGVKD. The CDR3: CAISELSGTGGSYEQYF. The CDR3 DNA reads TGTGCCATCAGTGAGCTATCCGGGACAGGGGGCTCCTACGAGCAGTACTTC.

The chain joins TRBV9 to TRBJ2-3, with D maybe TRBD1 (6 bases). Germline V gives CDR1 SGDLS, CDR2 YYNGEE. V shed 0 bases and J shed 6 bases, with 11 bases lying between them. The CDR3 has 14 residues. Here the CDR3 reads CASSVVPTGDTQYF. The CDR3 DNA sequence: TGTGCCAGCAGCGTAGTACCAACAGGGGATACGCAGTATTTT.

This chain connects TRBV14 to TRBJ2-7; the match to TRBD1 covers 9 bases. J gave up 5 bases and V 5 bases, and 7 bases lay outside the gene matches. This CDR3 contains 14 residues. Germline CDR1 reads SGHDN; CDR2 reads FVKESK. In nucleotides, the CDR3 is TGTGCCAGCAGCTTGGGACAGGGAAGGAACGAGCAGTACTTC. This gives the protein CASSLGQGRNEQYF.

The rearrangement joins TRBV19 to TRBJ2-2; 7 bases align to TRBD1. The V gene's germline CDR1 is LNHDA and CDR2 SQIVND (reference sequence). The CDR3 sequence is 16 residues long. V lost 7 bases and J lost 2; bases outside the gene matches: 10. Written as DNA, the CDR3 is TGTGCCAGTAATCTCCCCGACAGGGTCAACACCGGGGAGCTGTTTTTT. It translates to CASNLPDRVNTGELFF.

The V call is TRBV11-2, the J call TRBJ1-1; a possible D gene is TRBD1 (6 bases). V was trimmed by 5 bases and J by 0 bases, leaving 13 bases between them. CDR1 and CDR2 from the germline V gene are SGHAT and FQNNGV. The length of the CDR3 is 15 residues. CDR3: CASSPDRNMNTEAFF. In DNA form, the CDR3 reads TGTGCCAGCAGCCCAGACAGGAATATGAACACTGAAGCTTTCTTT.

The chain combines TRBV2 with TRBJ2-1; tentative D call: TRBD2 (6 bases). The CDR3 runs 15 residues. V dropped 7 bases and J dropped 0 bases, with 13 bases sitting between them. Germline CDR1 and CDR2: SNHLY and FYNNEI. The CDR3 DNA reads TGTGCCAGCACCCTAGGAGGGGTCTCCTACAATGAGCAGTTCTTC. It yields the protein CASTLGGVSYNEQFF.

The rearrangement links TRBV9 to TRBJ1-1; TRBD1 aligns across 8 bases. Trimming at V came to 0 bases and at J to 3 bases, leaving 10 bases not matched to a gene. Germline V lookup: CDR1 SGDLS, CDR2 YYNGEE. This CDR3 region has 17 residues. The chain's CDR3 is CASSVAPDRAWDTEAFF. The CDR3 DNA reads TGTGCCAGCAGCGTAGCCCCGGACAGGGCCTGGGACACTGAAGCTTTCTTT.

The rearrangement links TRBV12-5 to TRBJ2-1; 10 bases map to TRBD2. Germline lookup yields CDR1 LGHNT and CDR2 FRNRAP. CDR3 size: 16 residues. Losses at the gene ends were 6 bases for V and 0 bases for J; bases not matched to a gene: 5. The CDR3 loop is CASGPASGSSYNEQFF. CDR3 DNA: TGTGCTAGTGGGCCCGCTAGCGGGAGCTCCTACAATGAGCAGTTCTTC.

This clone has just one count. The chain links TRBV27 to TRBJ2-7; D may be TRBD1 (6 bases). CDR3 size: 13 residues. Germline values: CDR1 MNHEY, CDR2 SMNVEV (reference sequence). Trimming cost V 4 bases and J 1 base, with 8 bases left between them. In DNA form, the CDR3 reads TGTGCCAGCAGTTACACAGGGTCCTACGAGCAGTACTTC. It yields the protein CASSYTGSYEQYF.

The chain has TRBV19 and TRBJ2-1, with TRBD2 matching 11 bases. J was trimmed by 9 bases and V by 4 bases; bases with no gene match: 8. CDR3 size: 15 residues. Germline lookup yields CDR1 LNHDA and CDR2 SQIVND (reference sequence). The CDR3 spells CASSSLAGGPGEQFF. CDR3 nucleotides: TGTGCCAGTAGTAGTTTAGCGGGAGGGCCTGGTGAGCAGTTCTTC.

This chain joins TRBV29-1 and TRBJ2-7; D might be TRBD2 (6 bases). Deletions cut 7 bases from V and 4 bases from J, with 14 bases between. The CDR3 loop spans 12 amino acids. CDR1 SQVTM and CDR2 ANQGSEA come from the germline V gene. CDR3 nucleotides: TGCAGCGCCTACGACGGGGGATACGAGCAGTACTTC. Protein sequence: CSAYDGGYEQYF.

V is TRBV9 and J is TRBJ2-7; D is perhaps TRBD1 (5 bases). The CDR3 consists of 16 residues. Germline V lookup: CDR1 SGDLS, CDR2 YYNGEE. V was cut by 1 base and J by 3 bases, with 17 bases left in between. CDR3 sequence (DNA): TGTGCCAGCAGCGTAAGCTTGACAGCGAGAGGCTACGAGCAGTACTTC. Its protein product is CASSVSLTARGYEQYF.

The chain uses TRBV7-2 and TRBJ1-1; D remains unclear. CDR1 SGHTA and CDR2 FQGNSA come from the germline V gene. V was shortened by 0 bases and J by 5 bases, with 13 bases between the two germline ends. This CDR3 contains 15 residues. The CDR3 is CASSLAGGGGTEAFF. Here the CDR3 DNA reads TGTGCCAGCAGCTTAGCAGGAGGCGGCGGTACTGAAGCTTTCTTT.

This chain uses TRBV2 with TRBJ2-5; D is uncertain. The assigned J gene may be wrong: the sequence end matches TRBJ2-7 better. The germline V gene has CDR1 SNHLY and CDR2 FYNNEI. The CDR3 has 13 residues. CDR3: CASSDPGSYEQYF. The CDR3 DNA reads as TGTGCCAGCAGTGACCCAGGATCCTACGAGCAGTACTTC.

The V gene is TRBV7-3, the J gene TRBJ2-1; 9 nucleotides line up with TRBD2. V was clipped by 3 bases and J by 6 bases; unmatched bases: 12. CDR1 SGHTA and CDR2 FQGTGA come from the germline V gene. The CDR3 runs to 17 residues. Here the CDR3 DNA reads TGTGCCAGCAGCTTGGGGACTAGCTCTGGGCCGTCCAATGAGCAGTTCTTC. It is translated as CASSLGTSSGPSNEQFF.

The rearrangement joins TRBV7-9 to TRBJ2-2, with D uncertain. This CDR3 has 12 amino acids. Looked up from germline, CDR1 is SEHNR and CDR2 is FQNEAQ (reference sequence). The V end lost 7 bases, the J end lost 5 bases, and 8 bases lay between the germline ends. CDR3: CASNQNTGELFF. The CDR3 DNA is TGTGCCAGCAACCAGAATACCGGGGAGCTGTTTTTT.

The CDR3: CATSRPGVSGSYEQYF. The CDR3 coding sequence is TGTGCCACCAGCAGACCCGGCGTTAGCGGATCCTACGAGCAGTACTTC. The chain is built from TRBV15 and TRBJ2-7, with D maybe TRBD2 (6 bases). The germline V gene encodes CDR1 LNHNV and CDR2 YYDKDF (reference sequence). V was pared by 2 bases and J by 1 base, with 15 bases between. This CDR3 is 16 amino acids long.

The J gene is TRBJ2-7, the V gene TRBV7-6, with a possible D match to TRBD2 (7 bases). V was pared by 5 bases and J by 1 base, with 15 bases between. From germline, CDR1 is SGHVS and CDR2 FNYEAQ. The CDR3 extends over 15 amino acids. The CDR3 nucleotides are TGTGCCAGCAGCCCTGGGAGGGGGGTATCCTACGAGCAGTACTTC. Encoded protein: CASSPGRGVSYEQYF.

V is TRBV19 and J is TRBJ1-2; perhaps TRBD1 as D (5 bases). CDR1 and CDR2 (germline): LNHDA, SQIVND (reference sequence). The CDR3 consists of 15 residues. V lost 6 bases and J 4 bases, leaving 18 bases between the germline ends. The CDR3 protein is CASRGEGRWAYGYTF. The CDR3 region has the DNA TGTGCCAGTAGGGGTGAGGGGAGGTGGGCCTATGGCTACACCTTC.

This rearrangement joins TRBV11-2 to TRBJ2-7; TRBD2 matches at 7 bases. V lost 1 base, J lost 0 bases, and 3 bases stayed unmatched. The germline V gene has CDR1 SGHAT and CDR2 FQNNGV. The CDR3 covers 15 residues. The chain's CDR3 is CASSLGLAVSYEQYF. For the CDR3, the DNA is TGTGCCAGCAGCTTAGGTCTAGCGGTCTCCTACGAGCAGTACTTC.

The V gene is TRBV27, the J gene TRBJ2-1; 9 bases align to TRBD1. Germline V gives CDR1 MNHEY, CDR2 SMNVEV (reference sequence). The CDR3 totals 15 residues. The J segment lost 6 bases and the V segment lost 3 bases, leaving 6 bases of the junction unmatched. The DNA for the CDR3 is TGTGCCAGCAGTTTCGGGACAGGGCCGGGCAATGAGCAGTTCTTC. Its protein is CASSFGTGPGNEQFF.